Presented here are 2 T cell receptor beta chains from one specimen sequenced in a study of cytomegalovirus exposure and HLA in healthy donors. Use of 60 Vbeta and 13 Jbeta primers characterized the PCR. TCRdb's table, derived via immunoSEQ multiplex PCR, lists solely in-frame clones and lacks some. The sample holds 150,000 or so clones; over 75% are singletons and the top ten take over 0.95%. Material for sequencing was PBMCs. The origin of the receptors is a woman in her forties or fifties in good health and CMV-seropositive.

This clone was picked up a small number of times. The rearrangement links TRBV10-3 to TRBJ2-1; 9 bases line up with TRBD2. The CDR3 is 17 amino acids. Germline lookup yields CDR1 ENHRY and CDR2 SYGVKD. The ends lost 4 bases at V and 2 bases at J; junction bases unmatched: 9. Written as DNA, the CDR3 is TGTGCCATCAGTGCAAGCGGGAGGAACCTGGCCTACAATGAGCAGTTCTTC. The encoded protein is CAISASGRNLAYNEQFF.

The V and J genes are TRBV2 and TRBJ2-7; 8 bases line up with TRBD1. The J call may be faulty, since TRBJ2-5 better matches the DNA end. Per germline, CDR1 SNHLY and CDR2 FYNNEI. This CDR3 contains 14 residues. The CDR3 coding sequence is TGTGCCAGCATGAAGGACAGGGCTCGGCAGACCCAGTACTTC. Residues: CASMKDRARQTQYF.